What follows are 29 T cell receptor beta chains derived from one specimen sequenced in a study of blood T cells in healthy people across ages. The second PCR ran about 6 to 12 cycles with a sample-barcoded 5' primer and J-beta primers. TCRdb re-analysed the 5' RACE reads in MiXCR, keeping a single row per CDR3 protein. The sample lists 1,500,000 or so distinct CDR3 sequences; around 55% were seen once. The source material was blood. Every receptor here comes from a young man in good health.

The V call is TRBV20-1, the J call TRBJ2-3; 8 positions match TRBD2. The CDR3 loop spans 16 amino acids. The V and J ends lost 4 bases and 4 bases, in that order; junction bases with no gene match: 13. The germline gives CDR1 DFQATT, CDR2 SNEGSKA (reference sequence). The CDR3 sequence: CSANFREGTLSDTQYF. CDR3 in DNA: TGCAGTGCTAATTTCCGGGAGGGCACATTGTCAGATACGCAGTATTTT.

The chain carries TRBV28 and TRBJ2-5; maybe TRBD2 (6 bases). Trimming removed 2 bases at V and 0 bases at J, with 10 bases between. The CDR3 is 15 residues long. Per the germline V gene, CDR1 is MDHEN and CDR2 is SYDVKM. The CDR3 bases are TGTGCCAGCAGTTTAAGGGACTGGTACCAAGAGACCCAGTACTTC. Translating gives CASSLRDWYQETQYF.

The chain is built from TRBV6-6 and TRBJ1-2; maybe TRBD1 (5 bases). Trimming left V 8 bases short and J 1 base short, with 20 bases between. The CDR3 runs to 16 residues. Looked up from germline, CDR1 is MNHNY and CDR2 is SVGAGI (reference sequence). CDR3 DNA sequence: TGTGCCAGCGCCGGGACTGCTTTCTCCCTTAACTATGGCTACACCTTC. Its translation is CASAGTAFSLNYGYTF.

CDR3 bases: TGTGCCATCGCAGCGGGGGACAGCACAGATACGCAGTATTTT. It translates to CAIAAGDSTDTQYF. This chain links TRBV10-3 with TRBJ2-3, with TRBD2 identical over 8 bases. The V segment lost 8 bases and the J segment 0 bases; nucleotides outside the gene matches: 4. The CDR3 extends over 14 amino acids. Per germline, CDR1 ENHRY and CDR2 SYGVKD.

J is TRBJ2-7 and V is TRBV4-1, with 7 bases fitting TRBD2. The trim removed 2 bases at V and 0 bases at J, leaving 4 bases unmatched. This CDR3 spans 15 amino acids. CDR1 and CDR2 (germline): MGHRA, YSYEKL. The CDR3, as DNA: TGCGCCAGCAGCCAATTGGCTAGCGGCTCCTACGAGCAGTACTTC. It encodes CASSQLASGSYEQYF.

The gene calls are TRBV9 and TRBJ2-4, with TRBD2 matching 7 bases. V lost 0 bases and J lost 7; bases outside the gene matches: 4. Germline CDR1 and CDR2: SGDLS and YYNGEE. The CDR3 extends over 14 amino acids. CDR3 loop: CASSVGGGINIQYF. In nucleotides, the CDR3 is TGTGCCAGCAGCGTAGGGGGGGGGATCAACATTCAGTACTTC.

The chain recombines TRBV29-1 with TRBJ1-1, with TRBD1 identical over 10 bases. CDR1 is SQVTM and CDR2 is ANQGSEA in the germline V gene. The junction had 3 bases not matched to a gene; V was cut back by 4 bases and J by 4 bases. There are 13 residues in the CDR3. The DNA for the CDR3 is TGCAGCGTTGGGGGGACAGGGGCCACTGAAGCTTTCTTT. Protein product: CSVGGTGATEAFF.

The chain is built from TRBV4-1 and TRBJ2-3, with 7 bases that match TRBD1. This CDR3 region has 16 residues. Germline V gene sequence: CDR1 MGHRA, CDR2 YSYEKL. V was pared by 5 bases and J by 2 bases, with 10 bases of the junction left unmatched. CDR3 in amino acids: CASSAQPTGVTDTQYF. CDR3 DNA: TGCGCCAGCAGCGCACAACCTACAGGGGTCACAGATACGCAGTATTTT.

The V gene is TRBV28, the J gene TRBJ2-1, with 7 bases lining up with TRBD2. The J call may be incorrect, as the DNA end agrees better with TRBJ2-7. The CDR3 runs to 17 residues. Germline V gives CDR1 MDHEN, CDR2 SYDVKM. CDR3 nucleotide sequence: TGTGCCAGCAGTTCTCTCTCTCAGCGGGAAAGGTTGGGGGAGCAGTACTTC. It translates to CASSSLSQRERLGEQYF.

This clonotype was picked up a small number of times. This sequence joins TRBV12-3 or TRBV12-4 and TRBJ1-1; no clear D gene. V was clipped by 4 bases and J by 12 bases, with 9 bases between them. CDR3 length equals 10 residues. DNA for the CDR3: TGTGCCAGCAGTTCAACAGCAACTTTCTTT. It translates to CASSSTATFF.

The rearrangement links TRBV21-1 to TRBJ1-2. TRBV21-1 constitutes a pseudogene. The CDR3 has 14 amino acids. DNA of the CDR3: TGTGCCAGCAGCAATGCCGGGTTTAACTATGGCTACACCTTC. This sequence encodes CASSNAGFNYGYTF.

This chain connects TRBV20-1 to TRBJ1-5, with D unclear. Germline values: CDR1 DFQATT, CDR2 SNEGSKA (reference sequence). This CDR3 spans 14 amino acids. Trimming pared 3 bases from V and 3 bases from J, leaving 12 bases between. The CDR3 is CSARTIASNQPQHF. CDR3 nucleotides: TGCAGTGCTAGGACGATAGCGTCCAATCAGCCCCAGCATTTT.

This clonotype appeared a single time. This sequence joins TRBV6-6 and TRBJ2-7; a weak D match, TRBD2 (5 bases). Germline lookup yields CDR1 MNHNY and CDR2 SVGAGI (reference sequence). This CDR3 is built from 15 residues. Trimming pared 6 bases from V and 1 base from J, leaving 16 bases between. The CDR3 here is CASSRGLPPSYEQYF. In DNA, the CDR3 is TGTGCCAGCAGCCGCGGACTCCCCCCGTCCTACGAGCAGTACTTC.

This chain joins TRBV20-1 and TRBJ2-5; 10 bases fit TRBD2. Germline V lookup: CDR1 DFQATT, CDR2 SNEGSKA (reference sequence). The CDR3 is 15 residues long. V was clipped by 5 bases and J by 11 bases; unmatched bases: 17. The chain's CDR3 is CSARLIAGGYTEQYF. Written as DNA, the CDR3 is TGCAGTGCTCGGTTGATAGCGGGAGGCTACACTGAGCAGTACTTC.

The chain links TRBV27 to TRBJ1-5; D uncertain. Germline CDR1 reads MNHEY; CDR2 reads SMNVEV (reference sequence). The length of the CDR3 is 13 residues. V dropped 5 bases and J dropped 10 bases, with 15 bases sitting between them. Here the CDR3 reads CASSHKVVYPQHF. The CDR3 region has the DNA TGTGCCAGCAGTCACAAGGTGGTCTACCCCCAGCATTTT.

The rearrangement links TRBV30 to TRBJ2-1, with 9 positions matching TRBD2. The trim removed 5 bases at V and 9 bases at J, leaving 11 bases unmatched. The V gene's germline CDR1 is GTSNPN and CDR2 SVGIG (reference sequence). The CDR3 covers 14 residues. The CDR3 region has the DNA TGTGCCTGGCTTCCATGGCGGGAGGGTAGTGAGCAGTTCTTC. This encodes CAWLPWREGSEQFF.

This clonotype came up a few times. Here the CDR3 DNA reads TGTGCCAGCAGTATAACAGGGGGGTGGGCCAACGTCCTGACTTTC. Translating gives CASSITGGWANVLTF. V usage is TRBV28 and J usage is TRBJ2-6, with 8 positions matching TRBD1. The germline gives CDR1 MDHEN, CDR2 SYDVKM. This CDR3 spans 15 amino acids. Germline trimming cut 5 bases from V and 5 bases from J; bases unmatched to any gene: 5.

This rearrangement joins TRBV2 to TRBJ2-4; no clear D. With the DNA end fitting TRBJ2-7 better, the J assignment may be wrong. CDR1 is SNHLY and CDR2 is FYNNEI in the germline V gene. The CDR3 is 13 amino acids. CDR3 DNA sequence: TGTGCCAGCAGGAGCGCTCAGTACTACGAGCAGTACTTC. It yields the protein CASRSAQYYEQYF.

V is TRBV6-1 and J is TRBJ2-7; TRBD2 aligns across 11 bases. Trimming took 6 bases from V and 0 from J; bases not matched to a gene: 10. Germline V gene lookup returns CDR1 MNHNS and CDR2 SASEGT. The CDR3 has 17 amino acids. The CDR3 DNA reads TGTGCCAGCAGACCAATCACTAGCGGGGGCCTCTCCTACGAGCAGTACTTC. It specifies CASRPITSGGLSYEQYF.

In its sample, this clonotype was seen a few times. The chain combines TRBV15 with TRBJ2-7; weak D call: TRBD2 (7 bases). V lost 0 bases and J lost 6, with 18 bases in between. Germline V lookup: CDR1 LNHNV, CDR2 YYDKDF (reference sequence). The CDR3 runs 16 residues. The CDR3 nucleotides are TGTGCCACCAGCAGAGATCGCGGGGGCGCTTTTGTCGAGCAGTACTTC. Translation gives CATSRDRGGAFVEQYF.

This clonotype occurred a few times. J is TRBJ2-1 and V is TRBV10-3; 7 bases agree with TRBD2. The CDR3 is 15 residues long. Germline V CDR1 and CDR2: ENHRY, SYGVKD. Unmatched junction bases numbered 10, after V lost 7 bases and J lost 4 bases. CDR3 sequence (DNA): TGTGCCATCACCATCCGGGACTACCCATACAATGAGCAGTTCTTC. This encodes CAITIRDYPYNEQFF.

The chain is built from TRBV5-1 and TRBJ1-2; weak D call: TRBD1 (6 bases). V lost 1 base to trimming and J lost 7 bases, with 17 bases between them. Germline loops: CDR1 SGHRS, CDR2 YFSETQ. This CDR3 is 15 amino acids long. CDR3 in amino acids: CASSLTYRASTGYTF. CDR3 DNA sequence: TGCGCCAGCAGCTTGACCTACAGGGCCTCGACTGGCTACACCTTC.

The chain couples TRBV4-1 to TRBJ1-1; a weak D match, TRBD1 (5 bases). The CDR3 is 12 amino acids. Deletions cut 11 bases from V and 0 bases from J, with 10 bases between. The germline CDR1 and CDR2 sequences are MGHRA and YSYEKL. The CDR3, as DNA: TGCGCCGGCGGAGGGGTGAACACTGAAGCTTTCTTT. The encoded protein is CAGGGVNTEAFF.

The chain recombines TRBV5-1 with TRBJ2-4; D is ambiguous. Between the trimmed V and J ends, which lost 4 bases and 6 bases, there was a span of 17 bases. The CDR3 totals 15 residues. Germline-derived CDR1 and CDR2 are SGHRS and YFSETQ. As DNA, the CDR3 is TGCGCCAGCAGCCCCGGGCCCGGGCCAGGAAACATTCAGTACTTC. Protein sequence: CASSPGPGPGNIQYF. Combining the CDR3 with reference TRBV5-1 and TRBJ2-4 gives the whole variable domain KAGVTQTPRYLIKTRGQQVTLSCSPISGHRSVSWYQQTPGQGLQFLFEYFSETQRNKGNFPGRFSGRQFSNSRSEMNVSTLELGDSALYLCASSPGPGPGNIQYFGAGTRLSVL.

The rearrangement uses TRBV6-1 and TRBJ2-5; the match to TRBD2 covers 9 bases. Germline V gene lookup returns CDR1 MNHNS and CDR2 SASEGT. CDR3 size: 17 residues. V gave up 11 bases and J gave up 2 bases; unmatched junction bases: 18. Here the CDR3 reads CAFPLSEAGGSQETQYF. Written as DNA, the CDR3 is TGTGCCTTCCCTCTCTCGGAGGCGGGAGGGTCGCAAGAGACCCAGTACTTC.

The V call is TRBV5-6, the J call TRBJ2-6; D remains unclear. Germline CDR1 and CDR2: SGHDT and YYEEEE. With 4 bases removed from V and 2 bases from J, the gap between germline ends came to 10 bases. The CDR3 has 15 amino acids. CDR3 coding DNA: TGTGCCAGCAGCCCGTCTCCTACTGGGGCCAACGTCCTGACTTTC. As protein: CASSPSPTGANVLTF. Using reference TRBV5-6 and TRBJ2-6 for the parts outside the CDR3, the full variable domain is DAGVTQSPTHLIKTRGQQVTLRCSPKSGHDTVSWYQQALGQGPQFIFQYYEEEERQRGNFPDRFSGHQFPNYSSELNVNALLLGDSALYLCASSPSPTGANVLTFGAGSRLTVL.

This chain uses TRBV27 with TRBJ2-7; the D gene is possibly TRBD1 (5 bases). Trimming removed 2 bases at V and 6 bases at J, with 11 bases between. CDR1 is MNHEY and CDR2 is SMNVEV in the germline V gene (reference sequence). There are 13 residues in the CDR3. For the CDR3, the DNA is TGTGCCAGCAGTTTAGGGCAGGGCGTCGAGCAGTACTTC. Translation: CASSLGQGVEQYF.

This clonotype has just a few counts. The gene calls are TRBV14 and TRBJ1-2; no reliable D call. The germline V gene has CDR1 SGHDN and CDR2 FVKESK. This CDR3 spans 11 amino acids. The V gene lost 0 bases and the J gene lost 7 bases, with 3 bases spanning the gap. Written as DNA, the CDR3 is TGTGCCAGCAGCCAAGAGAGTGGCTACACCTTC. Translating it yields CASSQESGYTF.

The chain couples TRBV4-1 to TRBJ1-4; TRBD1 matches 8 bases. The length of the CDR3 is 13 residues. The V gene end was trimmed by 3 bases and the J gene end by 8 bases; junction bases not matched to a gene: 2. CDR1 is MGHRA, CDR2 YSYEKL, per germline. Written as DNA, the CDR3 is TGCGCCAGCAGCCAGAGGGACAGGGAAAAACTGTTTTTT. Residues: CASSQRDREKLFF.